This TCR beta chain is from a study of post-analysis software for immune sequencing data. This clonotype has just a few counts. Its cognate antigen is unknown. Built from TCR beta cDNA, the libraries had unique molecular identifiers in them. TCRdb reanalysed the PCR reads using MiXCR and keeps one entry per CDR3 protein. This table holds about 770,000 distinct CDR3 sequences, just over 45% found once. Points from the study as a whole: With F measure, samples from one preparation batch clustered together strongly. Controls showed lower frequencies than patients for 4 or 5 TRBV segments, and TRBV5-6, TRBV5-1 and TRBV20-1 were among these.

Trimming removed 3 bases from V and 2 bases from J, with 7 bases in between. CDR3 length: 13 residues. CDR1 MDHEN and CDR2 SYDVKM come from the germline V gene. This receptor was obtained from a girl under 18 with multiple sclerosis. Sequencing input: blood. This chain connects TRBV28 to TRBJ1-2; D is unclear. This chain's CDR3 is CASSFSINYGYTF. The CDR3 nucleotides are TGTGCCAGCAGTTTTAGTATCAACTATGGCTACACCTTC.